The rows below give T cell receptor beta chains drawn from one sample of a study of Ad26.COV2.S vaccination and SARS-CoV-2 variants. Here immunoSEQ multiplex PCR was the method, and the copy in TCRdb shows in-frame clones only, minus some. The sample has 300,000 to 350,000 clones; approximately 87% are singletons. Sequenced material: peripheral blood, taken in a trial of Ad26.COV2.S vaccine versus placebo. Receptors were obtained from a person aged 18 to 59 who received the Ad26.COV2.S COVID-19 vaccine or a placebo. Both conserved end residues are trimmed from each CDR3.

>TRBV9|TRBJ2-7
ASSVDRGAGYEQY
>TRBV28|TRBJ1-1
AILGNGGAF
>TRBV6-6|TRBJ1-5
ASTLGSSDQPQH
>TRBV6-2/TRBV6-3|TRBJ2-3
ASSYVTISTDTQY
>TRBV4-3|TRBJ1-1
ASSQVWGDTEAF
>TRBV27|TRBJ2-7
ASSPRRGGQTYEQY
>TRBV11-2|TRBJ1-1
ASTLGYTEAF
>TRBV7-2|TRBJ2-7
ASSLEKTPGQGPYEQY
>TRBV5-1|TRBJ1-2
ASSLQGTYGYT
>TRBV15|TRBJ1-1
ATSREGGPYEAF
>TRBV6-2/TRBV6-3|TRBJ1-1
ASSETIPGGAF
>TRBV19|TRBJ2-2
ASSILIAGELF
>TRBV5-1|TRBJ2-7
ASSELYPTSGQAYEQY
>TRBV4-1|TRBJ1-1
ASSLTSGTPRENTEAF
>TRBV6-2/TRBV6-3|TRBJ1-1
ASSPAANTEAF
>TRBV6-5|TRBJ1-5
ASRVDSNQPQH
>TRBV10-3|TRBJ1-1
AIRRQGAEAF
>TRBV7-8|TRBJ1-2
ASSLEYRGYYGYT
>TRBV18|TRBJ2-1
ASSPPDRPYNEQF
>TRBV7-2|TRBJ2-6
ASSSGQGMFGANVLT
>TRBV4-1|TRBJ2-1
ASSQDWELDEQF
>TRBV7-2|TRBJ2-7
ASSSVGGRDYEQY
>TRBV7-2|TRBJ1-4
ASSPTPVSTNEKLF
>TRBV7-9|TRBJ1-5
ASSLSSQPQH
>TRBV11-3|TRBJ2-1
ASSTGYGEQF
>TRBV5-6|TRBJ2-2
ASSLAIPVPPTGELF
>TRBV7-9|TRBJ1-1
ASSTPQAPGAF
>TRBV3-1/TRBV3-2|TRBJ2-2
ASTAHNTGELF
>TRBV18|TRBJ1-1
ASSPSGGPANTEAF
>TRBV2|TRBJ2-2
ASRGSVANTGELF
>TRBV28|TRBJ1-2
ASSSRLQTGGYT
>TRBV7-6|TRBJ2-3
ASSLQGTVLADTQY
>TRBV5-1|TRBJ2-1
ASSLEGQGYNYNEQF
>TRBV7-6|TRBJ2-2
ASSSPTLLNTGELF
>TRBV11-2|TRBJ2-7
ASSLDYKTYEQY
>TRBV27|TRBJ2-5
ASSFVLAGGLETQY
>TRBV15|TRBJ1-6
ATSREGPADSPLH
>TRBV7-9|TRBJ1-2
ASSLALLGPYGYT
>TRBV19|TRBJ2-2
ASNPGHDTGELF